One and the same sample provided the 13 T cell receptor beta chains below, sequenced in a study of cytomegalovirus exposure and HLA in healthy donors. PCR amplification relied on 60 Vbeta primers (plus 13 Jbeta primers). TCRdb's table, derived via immunoSEQ multiplex PCR, lists solely in-frame clones and lacks some. The sample shows fewer than 150,000 clones, roughly 15% of them seen only once. Sample: PBMCs. Source of these receptors: a woman aged 18-29 years in good health and CMV-seronegative.

The chain couples TRBV10-2 to TRBJ1-2, with a tentative D call TRBD1 (6 bases). There are 13 residues in the CDR3. The V end was cut by 2 bases, the J end by 4 bases, with 8 bases between. Germline CDR1 is WSHSY and CDR2 is SAAADI. The CDR3 loop reads CASSEDRLYGYTF. CDR3 nucleotide sequence: TGCGCCAGCAGTGAGGACAGGCTCTATGGCTACACCTTC.

This clone showed up just a few times. V gene TRBV5-5 combines with J gene TRBJ1-2; 11 nucleotides line up with TRBD1. After removal of 4 bases from V and 5 bases from J, the junction contained 4 bases not matched to a gene. CDR1 SGHKS and CDR2 YYEKEE come from the germline V gene (reference sequence). This CDR3 contains 14 residues. CDR3 residues: CASSPGQGDYGYTF. The CDR3, as DNA: TGTGCCAGCAGCCCGGGACAGGGGGATTATGGCTACACCTTC.

This clone was counted ten times or more. The rearrangement joins TRBV6-5 to TRBJ1-5; no clear D gene. Trimming took off 10 bases at V and 0 bases at J, with 10 bases between the two ends. This CDR3 spans 13 amino acids. CDR1 MNHEY and CDR2 SVGAGI come from the germline V gene. The DNA for the CDR3 is TGTGCCACTGGGAGGGCTAGCAATCAGCCCCAGCATTTT. Its protein is CATGRASNQPQHF.

J is TRBJ1-4 and V is TRBV5-1; D is possibly TRBD1 (5 bases). This CDR3 contains 15 residues. Trimming shortened V by 0 bases and J by 6 bases, and 12 bases separated the two germline ends. Germline V gene sequence: CDR1 SGHRS, CDR2 YFSETQ. The CDR3 sequence: CASSLGSRVDEKLFF. The DNA for the CDR3 is TGCGCCAGCAGCTTGGGTAGCAGGGTGGATGAAAAACTGTTTTTT.

This sequence joins TRBV2 and TRBJ1-3; a possible D gene is TRBD1 (5 bases). CDR1 is SNHLY and CDR2 is FYNNEI in the germline V gene. The V end was cut by 4 bases, the J end by 0 bases, with 13 bases between. This CDR3 spans 16 amino acids. The CDR3 loop reads CASSGLGLNSGNTIYF. In DNA form, the CDR3 reads TGTGCCAGCAGTGGCCTGGGACTCAACTCTGGAAACACCATATATTTT.

On this clone: An end of the junction differs from the germline gene, which may be a read error. The chain combines TRBV28 with TRBJ1-2; D is uncertain. This CDR3 has 14 amino acids. Germline values: CDR1 MDHEN, CDR2 SYDVKM. The CDR3 coding sequence is TGTGCCAGCTCTGTCGGACTCTCGAACTATGGCTACCCCTTC. Protein product: CASSVGLSNYGYPF.

The chain joins TRBV4-2 to TRBJ2-1; 10 bases fit TRBD2. The trim removed 3 bases at V and 2 bases at J, leaving 19 bases unmatched. Germline lookup yields CDR1 LGHNA and CDR2 YNFKEQ. There are 21 residues in the CDR3. The CDR3 nucleotides are TGTGCCAGCAGCCAGGGGGGTAGAGGGGCTAGCGGGAGAGGCACCTACAATGAGCAGTTCTTC. Its protein is CASSQGGRGASGRGTYNEQFF.

In this sample, this clone turned up a few times. V is TRBV28 and J is TRBJ1-1; D gene unclear. The length of the CDR3 is 15 residues. Germline assignment: CDR1 MDHEN and CDR2 SYDVKM. With 2 bases removed from V and 1 base from J, the gap between germline ends came to 11 bases. In DNA form, the CDR3 reads TGTGCCAGCAGTTTAATGGAGGAACGGAACACTGAAGCTTTCTTT. As protein: CASSLMEERNTEAFF.

The chain has TRBV7-9 and TRBJ2-7, with D maybe TRBD2 (6 bases). This CDR3 region has 14 residues. The germline CDR1 and CDR2 sequences are SEHNR and FQNEAQ (reference sequence). The V and J ends lost 5 bases and 3 bases respectively, with 14 bases between them. CDR3 protein: CASSPTGRGYEQYF. The CDR3 bases are TGTGCCAGCAGCCCCACGGGGCGGGGCTACGAGCAGTACTTC.

V is TRBV10-3 and J is TRBJ2-3; 7 positions agree with TRBD1. The CDR3 has 15 residues. The V and J ends lost 2 bases and 2 bases, in that order; junction bases with no gene match: 4. Germline values: CDR1 ENHRY, CDR2 SYGVKD. CDR3 coding DNA: TGTGCCATCAGTGAGGGGACAGAAAACACAGATACGCAGTATTTT. Encoded protein: CAISEGTENTDTQYF.

This chain joins TRBV19 and TRBJ2-3; 13 nucleotides agree with TRBD2. The J segment lost 5 bases and the V segment lost 4 bases, leaving 6 bases of the junction unmatched. The germline V gene has CDR1 LNHDA and CDR2 SQIVND (reference sequence). The CDR3 is 16 residues long. The CDR3 loop reads CASSTRTSGRRDTQYF. CDR3 nucleotide sequence: TGTGCCAGTAGTACGAGGACTAGCGGGAGAAGAGATACGCAGTATTTT.

The chain carries TRBV2 and TRBJ2-2; 8 bases match TRBD1. CDR3 length: 14 amino acids. Per the germline V gene, CDR1 is SNHLY and CDR2 is FYNNEI. V lost 7 bases and J lost 8; bases outside the gene matches: 9. CDR3 sequence: CASKAGGAGGELFF. CDR3 coding DNA: TGTGCCAGCAAGGCAGGGGGCGCGGGGGGGGAGCTGTTTTTT.

This clone was counted a few times. This rearrangement joins TRBV29-1 to TRBJ2-1, with TRBD2 identical over 8 bases. The CDR3 totals 14 residues. V was clipped by 6 bases and J by 0 bases; unmatched bases: 4. Germline loops: CDR1 SQVTM, CDR2 ANQGSEA. The CDR3 sequence: CSVVAGPSYNEQFF. CDR3 sequence (DNA): TGCAGCGTAGTAGCGGGACCCTCCTACAATGAGCAGTTCTTC.